The 20 T cell receptor beta chains below come from one sample, sequenced in a study of cytomegalovirus exposure and HLA in healthy donors. Method: immunoSEQ multiplex PCR; TCRdb's copy keeps in-frame clones and lacks some. There are about 240,000 clones in the sample; approximately 83% occur only once, and about 1.2% lies in the top ten. Sequencing was done on a sample of PBMCs. These TCRs come from a woman in her thirties in good health and CMV-seropositive.

This clone was recorded once. V and J are TRBV5-1 and TRBJ2-2; a weak D match, TRBD1 (6 bases). Per germline, CDR1 SGHRS and CDR2 YFSETQ. Trimming took 0 bases from V and 2 from J, leaving 11 bases between them. The CDR3 loop spans 16 amino acids. CDR3 coding DNA: TGCGCCAGCAGCTTGGAAAGGACAGTCAACACCGGGGAGCTGTTTTTT. The encoded protein is CASSLERTVNTGELFF.

The rearrangement links TRBV27 to TRBJ2-3; perhaps TRBD1 as D (9 bases). Trimming stripped 4 bases from V and 3 bases from J, with 26 bases between. This CDR3 contains 19 residues. Germline values: CDR1 MNHEY, CDR2 SMNVEV (reference sequence). CDR3 sequence: CASSSHRGRDGRATDTQYF. In nucleotides, the CDR3 is TGTGCCAGCAGTTCCCACAGGGGGCGCGACGGGAGGGCGACAGATACGCAGTATTTT.

The chain couples TRBV6-1 to TRBJ1-1, with 7 bases fitting TRBD1. Trimming at V came to 6 bases and at J to 1 base, leaving 8 bases not matched to a gene. This CDR3 region has 15 residues. Per the germline V gene, CDR1 is MNHNS and CDR2 is SASEGT. The CDR3 sequence: CASSRQGPQNTEAFF. CDR3 nucleotides: TGTGCCAGCAGCCGACAGGGCCCACAGAACACTGAAGCTTTCTTT.

The genes are TRBV6-1 and TRBJ2-7; the match to TRBD2 covers 10 bases. Trimming removed 2 bases from V and 3 bases from J; junction bases left unmatched: 16. CDR3 length: 19 residues. From germline, CDR1 is MNHNS and CDR2 SASEGT. The CDR3 region is CASSEKAPSASGSYYEQYF. In DNA form, the CDR3 reads TGTGCCAGCAGTGAAAAGGCTCCGTCGGCTAGCGGGAGTTACTACGAGCAGTACTTC.

The V call is TRBV11-2, the J call TRBJ2-1; 8 bases are a match to TRBD2. Per the germline V gene, CDR1 is SGHAT and CDR2 is FQNNGV. V lost 5 bases and J lost 3; bases outside the gene matches: 9. The CDR3 runs 16 residues. CDR3 residues: CASSPRASGFYNEQFF. CDR3 DNA: TGTGCCAGCAGCCCCAGAGCTAGCGGGTTCTACAATGAGCAGTTCTTC. Complete variable domain (other parts from reference TRBV11-2 and TRBJ2-1): EAGVAQSPRYKIIEKRQSVAFWCNPISGHATLYWYQQILGQGPKLLIQFQNNGVVDDSQLPKDRFSAERLKGVDSTLKIQPAKLEDSAVYLCASSPRASGFYNEQFFGPGTRLTVL.

The genes are TRBV19 and TRBJ2-1; the D is unclear. From germline, CDR1 is LNHDA and CDR2 SQIVND (reference sequence). Trimming removed 5 bases from V and 3 bases from J, with 8 bases in between. This CDR3 region has 13 residues. The CDR3 nucleotides are TGTGCCAGTAGTGAATCAGGCTACAATGAGCAGTTCTTC. As protein: CASSESGYNEQFF.

This sequence joins TRBV2 and TRBJ2-1; TRBD2 matches 9 bases. Looked up from germline, CDR1 is SNHLY and CDR2 is FYNNEI. The CDR3 contains 13 residues. V was pared by 8 bases and J by 8 bases, with 7 bases of the junction left unmatched. The CDR3 coding sequence is TGTGCCAGCCGGCGGGGGGGCCGAGATGAGCAGTTCTTC. As protein: CASRRGGRDEQFF.

The genes are TRBV9 and TRBJ2-7, with D uncertain. The CDR3 extends over 13 amino acids. The germline gives CDR1 SGDLS, CDR2 YYNGEE. Between the trimmed V and J ends, which lost 3 bases and 5 bases, there was a span of 12 bases. The CDR3 DNA sequence: TGTGCCAGCAGCGCTACCCCGTTAGACGAGCAGTACTTC. It codes for CASSATPLDEQYF.

This clone occurred once. This sequence joins TRBV28 and TRBJ2-6, with a tentative D call TRBD2 (6 bases). V was clipped by 4 bases and J by 0 bases, with 13 bases between them. Germline V gene sequence: CDR1 MDHEN, CDR2 SYDVKM. This CDR3 comprises 17 residues. CDR3 in DNA: TGTGCCAGCAGTTCCGGGGGTACTCCCTCTGGGGCCAACGTCCTGACTTTC. Protein sequence: CASSSGGTPSGANVLTF.

CDR3 region: CAISESGTEDSGFYEQYF. The CDR3 DNA is TGTGCCATCAGTGAGTCGGGGACAGAGGACAGCGGTTTCTACGAGCAGTACTTC. V usage is TRBV10-3 and J usage is TRBJ2-7; 7 nucleotides align to TRBD1. The CDR3 has 18 residues. With V trimmed by 0 bases and J by 3 bases, 14 bases remained unmatched. Germline values: CDR1 ENHRY, CDR2 SYGVKD.

V is TRBV2 and J is TRBJ1-5; 9 positions agree with TRBD1. With V trimmed by 6 bases and J by 0 bases, 15 bases remained unmatched. CDR3 size: 19 residues. Germline CDR1 is SNHLY and CDR2 is FYNNEI. The CDR3 spells CASRGPGQGTFSSNQPQHF. In DNA form, the CDR3 reads TGTGCCAGCAGAGGACCGGGACAGGGTACTTTTTCTAGCAATCAGCCCCAGCATTTT.

The V call is TRBV7-2, the J call TRBJ2-5; TRBD1 agrees at 7 bases. Losses at the gene ends were 1 base for V and 2 bases for J; bases not matched to a gene: 7. This CDR3 region has 16 residues. Germline V lookup: CDR1 SGHTA, CDR2 FQGNSA. The CDR3 region is CASSLEGGRLQETQYF. The CDR3 DNA is TGTGCCAGCAGCTTAGAAGGGGGCCGACTACAAGAGACCCAGTACTTC.

The CDR3 DNA sequence: TGTGCCAGCAGTGAAGCGAATTTAGTCCTCCAAGAGACCCAGTACTTC. This gives the protein CASSEANLVLQETQYF. V and J are TRBV6-1 and TRBJ2-5; D gene ambiguous. The CDR3 extends over 16 amino acids. Trimming stripped 0 bases from V and 1 base from J, with 12 bases between. The germline V gene has CDR1 MNHNS and CDR2 SASEGT.

This clone was observed a single time. The rearrangement joins TRBV5-1 to TRBJ2-3, with D perhaps matching TRBD1 (6 bases). The CDR3 totals 13 residues. V was cut by 3 bases and J by 4 bases, with 9 bases left in between. The germline V gene has CDR1 SGHRS and CDR2 YFSETQ. The CDR3 DNA follows: TGCGCCAGCAGCTACTCAGGGGCAGATACGCAGTATTTT. Translation: CASSYSGADTQYF.

This sequence joins TRBV27 and TRBJ2-7; 8 bases match TRBD1. J lost 5 bases, V lost 6 bases, and 15 bases had no gene match. From germline, CDR1 is MNHEY and CDR2 SMNVEV (reference sequence). There are 16 residues in the CDR3. The CDR3 is CASSYLGQGMMDEQYF. CDR3 DNA: TGTGCCAGCAGCTACCTCGGACAGGGAATGATGGACGAGCAGTACTTC.

The chain combines TRBV11-3 with TRBJ2-2; 7 bases map to TRBD2. The V gene's germline CDR1 is SGHNT and CDR2 YENEEA. The CDR3 spans 17 residues. With V trimmed by 5 bases and J by 6 bases, 15 bases remained unmatched. The CDR3 spells CASSQWGGIKGSGELFF. In DNA, the CDR3 is TGTGCCAGCAGCCAGTGGGGGGGAATCAAAGGCTCCGGGGAGCTGTTTTTT.

V is TRBV7-3 and J is TRBJ1-2; 7 bases fit TRBD1. Germline V lookup: CDR1 SGHTA, CDR2 FQGTGA. CDR3 length equals 15 residues. V gave up 3 bases and J gave up 1 base; unmatched junction bases: 5. The DNA for the CDR3 is TGTGCCAGCAGCTTGGAGACAGGGATTAACTATGGCTACACCTTC. Its translation is CASSLETGINYGYTF.

The CDR3 loop reads CARQTDSRRSLKTDTQYF. CDR3 DNA sequence: TGTGCCAGACAGACGGATAGCAGGAGGAGCCTCAAGACAGATACGCAGTATTTT. The chain combines TRBV2 with TRBJ2-3; possibly TRBD2 for D (5 bases). The CDR3 is made up of 18 amino acids. From germline, CDR1 is SNHLY and CDR2 FYNNEI. Trimming took off 9 bases at V and 3 bases at J, with 28 bases between the two ends.

The V gene is TRBV5-1, the J gene TRBJ1-5, with TRBD1 matching over 7 bases. This CDR3 spans 14 amino acids. Unmatched junction bases numbered 6, after V lost 0 bases and J lost 9 bases. From germline, CDR1 is SGHRS and CDR2 YFSETQ. The CDR3 DNA sequence: TGCGCCAGCAGCTTGGGTCAGGGGGAAGGGCCCCAGCATTTT. The encoded protein is CASSLGQGEGPQHF.

CDR3 DNA sequence: TGTGCCAGCAGCCGACTGGACAGATACTACGAGCAGTACTTC. Its protein product is CASSRLDRYYEQYF. The chain is built from TRBV21-1 and TRBJ2-7; whether TRBD1, the table's D call, matches the DNA was not checked. TRBV21-1 counts as a pseudogene. CDR3 length equals 14 residues.